This T cell receptor beta chain was captured in a study of blood T cell repertoires in COVID-19. Study-level background: Samples representing acute and convalescent COVID-19 were sourced from the United States, Italy and Spain. PBMCs, B-cell-depleted T cells, or T cells provided the cDNA or gDNA that made up the material.

Per the study methods: Counts of nucleated cells, estimated from reference gene primer amplification, were obtained. Libraries were prepared by immunoSEQ multiplex PCR; TCRdb keeps only in-frame clonotypes and omits some of them. From that table come the V and J calls and clone size; the DNA was used to work out D and trimming. In the table there are more than 200,000 clones, 70% to 90% of which are singletons. CDR3 length: 14 amino acids. V shed 6 bases and J shed 2 bases, with 13 bases lying between them. CDR1 and CDR2 (germline): SGHVS, FQNEAQ. The receptor was derived from a man younger than 45 with active or convalescent COVID-19. Sample: peripheral blood. V usage is TRBV7-8 and J usage is TRBJ2-5; perhaps TRBD2 as D (6 bases). CDR3 bases: TGTGCCAGCAGGGCTAGCGCTCGACAAGAGACCCAGTACTTC. As protein: CASRASARQETQYF.